Each of the 18 T cell receptor beta chains below was sequenced from the same sample in a study of T-cell memory formation after mild COVID-19. From the 5' RACE reads, TCRdb called clonotypes with MiXCR, one entry per CDR3 protein. The sample shows around 450,000 distinct CDR3 sequences, more than 20% of them seen only once. Sequenced material: PBMCs or a T cell subset sorted from them (not recorded which). These receptors all come from an adult woman who had mild COVID-19 (a few samples of this study predate the infection). Cell type and time point are not known.

The table lists this clonotype with a few counts. The V and J genes are TRBV6-1 and TRBJ2-7; TRBD1 matches at 10 bases. CDR3 length: 15 residues. V was pared by 3 bases and J by 5 bases, with 7 bases of the junction left unmatched. Germline CDR1 MNHNS, CDR2 SASEGT. In nucleotides, the CDR3 is TGTGCCAGCAGTGAGCCGGGACAGGGGTTCGACGAGCAGTACTTC. It codes for CASSEPGQGFDEQYF.

The chain links TRBV7-2 to TRBJ1-1; TRBD1 aligns across 8 bases. With 1 base clipped from V and 2 bases from J, the junction kept 6 bases outside the gene matches. This CDR3 region has 16 residues. The V gene's germline CDR1 is SGHTA and CDR2 FQGNSA. CDR3 amino acids: CASSLGTSGGNTEAFF. The CDR3 coding sequence is TGTGCCAGCAGCTTAGGAACATCAGGGGGCAACACTGAAGCTTTCTTT.

In its sample, this clonotype was seen a few times. This chain uses TRBV5-1 with TRBJ2-2, with TRBD2 as a possible D gene (6 bases). The germline CDR1 and CDR2 sequences are SGHRS and YFSETQ. The V end lost 5 bases, the J end lost 2 bases, and 13 bases lay between the germline ends. The CDR3 is 15 residues long. The CDR3 DNA reads as TGCGCCAGCAGGGCCGGGACTGTTAACACCGGGGAGCTGTTTTTT. This sequence encodes CASRAGTVNTGELFF.

This clonotype was seen more than once but under ten times. V is TRBV20-1 and J is TRBJ2-7; D is tentatively TRBD1 or TRBD2 (7 bases each). The V end was cut by 1 base, the J end by 4 bases, with 11 bases between. This CDR3 is built from 13 residues. The germline gives CDR1 DFQATT, CDR2 SNEGSKA (reference sequence). The CDR3 nucleotides read TGCAGTGCTAGAGGGCAGGGGGGGTACGAGCAGTACTTC. Translated: CSARGQGGYEQYF.

This rearrangement joins TRBV4-2 to TRBJ2-3; 16 bases are shared with TRBD2. The V gene's germline CDR1 is LGHNA and CDR2 YNFKEQ. This CDR3 has 18 amino acids. J was trimmed by 0 bases and V by 3 bases; bases with no gene match: 3. CDR3 sequence: CASSQGLAGGPSTDTQYF. The CDR3 DNA reads TGTGCCAGCAGCCAGGGACTAGCGGGAGGGCCAAGCACAGATACGCAGTATTTT.

V usage is TRBV15 and J usage is TRBJ2-2; the D is unclear. The CDR3 sequence is 15 residues long. Germline values: CDR1 LNHNV, CDR2 YYDKDF (reference sequence). Trimming stripped 7 bases from V and 5 bases from J, with 17 bases between. The CDR3 region is CATKDGLFQTGELFF. The DNA for the CDR3 is TGTGCCACCAAAGACGGGTTGTTTCAGACCGGGGAGCTGTTTTTT.

In its sample, this clonotype was seen a few times. J is TRBJ2-1 and V is TRBV9; 8 nucleotides match TRBD2. The CDR3 runs to 15 residues. Germline V CDR1 and CDR2: SGDLS, YYNGEE. Losses at the gene ends were 2 bases for V and 5 bases for J; bases not matched to a gene: 6. CDR3 sequence: CASSVGGGPNNEQFF. The CDR3, as DNA: TGTGCCAGCAGCGTGGGCGGGGGGCCAAACAATGAGCAGTTCTTC.

This clonotype appeared a few times. The chain links TRBV7-2 to TRBJ2-7; 11 positions agree with TRBD2. V lost 4 bases, J lost 0 bases, and 5 bases stayed unmatched. The CDR3 has 16 residues. CDR1 SGHTA and CDR2 FQGNSA come from the germline V gene. CDR3 sequence (DNA): TGTGCCAGCAGCTCTCAGACTAGCGGGATCTCCTACGAGCAGTACTTC. As protein: CASSSQTSGISYEQYF.

The DNA for the CDR3 is TGCAGTGCTAAGAAGGCAGGACCTATAACCGGGGAGCTGTTTTTT. This gives the protein CSAKKAGPITGELFF. The V call is TRBV20-1, the J call TRBJ2-2; no definite D call. Between the trimmed V and J ends, which lost 4 bases and 5 bases, there was a span of 17 bases. Germline assignment: CDR1 DFQATT and CDR2 SNEGSKA (reference sequence). The CDR3 is made up of 15 amino acids.

The V call is TRBV5-1, the J call TRBJ1-5, with D possibly being TRBD1 (5 bases). Germline V gene sequence: CDR1 SGHRS, CDR2 YFSETQ. This CDR3 has 15 residues. V lost 1 base and J lost 1, with 9 bases in between. The chain's CDR3 is CASSLQGGSNQPQHF. CDR3 nucleotide sequence: TGCGCCAGCAGCTTGCAGGGTGGAAGCAATCAGCCCCAGCATTTT.

The sample holds a few counts of this clonotype. The rearrangement joins TRBV6-2 or TRBV6-3 to TRBJ2-7; no reliable D call. CDR3 length: 15 amino acids. Trimming removed 2 bases from V and 3 bases from J, with 14 bases in between. In germline, CDR1 is MNHEY, CDR2 SVGEGT. This CDR3 is CASSYLWPLNYEQYF. DNA of the CDR3: TGTGCCAGCAGTTACCTGTGGCCCCTGAACTACGAGCAGTACTTC.

The chain employs TRBV12-3 or TRBV12-4 and TRBJ2-7, with a tentative D call TRBD1 (5 bases). V dropped 5 bases and J dropped 1 base, with 12 bases sitting between them. The CDR3 spans 14 residues. The CDR3 nucleotides read TGTGCCAGCAGTCCCCTGACAGTTTCCTACGAGCAGTACTTC. Protein product: CASSPLTVSYEQYF.

A few counts support this clonotype. The J gene is TRBJ1-2, the V gene TRBV2, with D maybe TRBD1 (5 bases). The length of the CDR3 is 17 residues. Germline V gene sequence: CDR1 SNHLY, CDR2 FYNNEI. Deletions cut 2 bases from V and 5 bases from J, with 21 bases between. The CDR3 DNA is TGTGCCAGCAGTGAATGGTTAGGAGAAGGGGACGAATATGGCTACACCTTC. Its translation is CASSEWLGEGDEYGYTF.

V and J are TRBV27 and TRBJ2-5; tentatively, D is TRBD1 or TRBD2 (5 bases each). CDR1 MNHEY and CDR2 SMNVEV come from the germline V gene (reference sequence). The CDR3 spans 16 residues. V was pared by 4 bases and J by 4 bases, with 19 bases between. The CDR3 protein is CASSSRDAWRAETQYF. For the CDR3, the DNA is TGTGCCAGCAGTTCCCGGGACGCATGGCGGGCAGAGACCCAGTACTTC.

The V and J genes are TRBV9 and TRBJ2-1; 9 bases match TRBD1. This CDR3 spans 12 amino acids. From germline, CDR1 is SGDLS and CDR2 YYNGEE. After removal of 6 bases from V and 8 bases from J, the junction contained 3 bases not matched to a gene. The chain's CDR3 is CASNRGRDEQFF. As DNA, the CDR3 is TGTGCCAGCAACAGGGGGCGAGATGAGCAGTTCTTC.

The chain recombines TRBV29-1 with TRBJ1-1; D might be TRBD1 (5 bases). Germline CDR1 and CDR2: SQVTM and ANQGSEA. The CDR3 consists of 14 residues. Between the trimmed V and J ends, which lost 2 bases and 10 bases, there was a span of 20 bases. The CDR3 bases are TGCAGCGTTGAACGGCTTACGGCAGGGCAAGGAGCTTTCTTT. It specifies CSVERLTAGQGAFF.

This clonotype was detected a few times. The CDR3 reads CASSVRRQETQYF. The CDR3 nucleotides read TGTGCCAGCAGTGTAAGAAGGCAAGAGACCCAGTACTTC. The V and J genes are TRBV25-1 and TRBJ2-5; no firm D call. V lost 4 bases, J lost 2 bases, and 8 bases lay in between. Germline assignment: CDR1 MGHDK and CDR2 SYGVNS. The CDR3 totals 13 residues.

The rearrangement links TRBV3-1 to TRBJ2-1; TRBD1 might be the D (5 bases). The germline V and J ends were trimmed by 4 bases and 9 bases, with 19 bases remaining between them. Germline-derived CDR1 and CDR2 are LGHDT and YNNKEL (reference sequence). This CDR3 has 15 residues. CDR3 sequence reads: CASSPRPTAFGEQFF. CDR3 in DNA: TGTGCCAGCAGCCCCCGACCGACAGCTTTTGGTGAGCAGTTCTTC.